Listed below are T cell receptor beta chains from one sample, sequenced in a study of blood T cell repertoires in COVID-19. The assay was immunoSEQ multiplex PCR, and TCRdb's table has in-frame clones only and misses some. Here the sample spans about 16,000 clones, more than 75% being singletons. Sequences were obtained from peripheral blood. The receptors come from a human donor with active COVID-19. The donor label of this sample is uncertain. Each CDR3 is given with its conserved first and last residue. The order of the fields is clone size, J gene, V gene, CDR3 length, D gene, CDR3 protein, CDR3 DNA. The D gene is left open where the match is weak. Size values are once, few and many counts, or a class for expanded clones, and some rows have none.

size: .; J: TRBJ2-1; V: TRBV7-2; length: 20; D: TRBD2; CDR3: CASSLAHNPLTSGGLRGQFF; DNA: TGTGCCAGCAGCTTAGCTCATAACCCACTGACTAGCGGGGGGCTTAGGGGGCAGTTCTTC
size: .; J: TRBJ1-6; V: TRBV7-6; length: 15; D: TRBD1; CDR3: CASSSRQGHNSPLHF; DNA: TGTGCCAGCAGCTCCCGACAGGGGCATAATTCACCCCTCCACTTT
size: .; J: TRBJ2-2; V: TRBV9; length: 16; D: TRBD2; CDR3: CASSPSGSANTGELFF; DNA: TGTGCCAGCAGCCCTAGCGGATCCGCGAACACCGGGGAGCTGTTTTTT
size: .; J: TRBJ2-2; V: TRBV29-1; length: 14; D: TRBD2; CDR3: CSATLAANTGELFF; DNA: TGCAGCGCAACTCTAGCGGCGAACACCGGGGAGCTGTTTTTT
size: .; J: TRBJ2-1; V: TRBV5-6; length: 17; D: TRBD1; CDR3: CASQQGPLEGVYNEQFF; DNA: TGTGCCAGTCAACAGGGGCCCCTCGAGGGGGTCTACAATGAGCAGTTCTTC
size: .; J: TRBJ1-4; V: TRBV18; length: 12; D: .; CDR3: CASSPFQEKLFF; DNA: TGTGCCAGCTCACCGTTTCAGGAAAAACTGTTTTTT
size: once; J: TRBJ2-7; V: TRBV3-1/TRBV3-2; length: 18; D: TRBD1; CDR3: CASSRFGTGLDPGYEQYF; DNA: TGTGCCAGCAGCCGATTTGGGACAGGGCTAGATCCGGGGTACGAGCAGTACTTC
size: .; J: TRBJ2-3; V: TRBV27; length: 17; D: TRBD2; CDR3: CASTRGYGGASTDTQYF; DNA: TGTGCCAGCACCCGGGGATACGGGGGGGCTAGCACAGATACGCAGTATTTT
size: .; J: TRBJ2-7; V: TRBV6-2/TRBV6-3; length: 17; D: TRBD2; CDR3: CASSYATFGTKSYEQYF; DNA: TGTGCCAGCAGTTACGCGACGTTCGGGACTAAGTCCTACGAGCAGTACTTC
size: few; J: TRBJ2-7; V: TRBV3-1/TRBV3-2; length: 14; D: TRBD1; CDR3: CASSQTGSTYEQYF; DNA: TGTGCCAGCAGCCAGACAGGGTCCACCTACGAGCAGTACTTC
size: .; J: TRBJ1-2; V: TRBV7-9; length: 15; D: .; CDR3: CASSLSRAINYGYTF; DNA: TGTGCCAGCAGCTTATCCAGGGCGATTAACTATGGCTACACCTTC
size: .; J: TRBJ2-5; V: TRBV6-2/TRBV6-3; length: 16; D: TRBD1; CDR3: CASSGTEAYGQETQYF; DNA: TGTGCCAGCAGCGGGACAGAGGCCTATGGACAAGAGACCCAGTACTTC
size: once; J: TRBJ1-2; V: TRBV19; length: 12; D: .; CDR3: CASLTGGYGYTF; DNA: TGTGCCAGTTTAACCGGGGGCTATGGCTACACCTTC
size: .; J: TRBJ2-3; V: TRBV6-4; length: 15; D: TRBD2; CDR3: CASSISGFNTDTQYF; DNA: TGTGCCAGCAGCATTAGCGGGTTCAACACAGATACGCAGTATTTT
size: .; J: TRBJ2-1; V: TRBV5-5; length: 16; D: TRBD2; CDR3: CASSLVLAGGYNEQFF; DNA: TGTGCCAGCAGCTTGGTCCTAGCGGGGGGTTACAATGAGCAGTTCTTC
size: once; J: TRBJ1-1; V: TRBV6-2/TRBV6-3; length: 13; D: TRBD1; CDR3: CASSYSTGGRAFF; DNA: TGTGCCAGCAGTTACAGCACAGGGGGCCGAGCTTTCTTT
size: .; J: TRBJ1-2; V: TRBV20-1; length: 15; D: .; CDR3: CSASPGGAGVSGYTF; DNA: TGCAGTGCTAGTCCCGGGGGCGCGGGGGTTAGTGGCTACACCTTC
size: .; J: TRBJ2-2; V: TRBV7-9; length: 18; D: TRBD2; CDR3: CASSLTRTSASYTGELFF; DNA: TGTGCCAGCAGCTTAACCCGTACTAGCGCCTCATACACCGGGGAGCTGTTTTTT
size: .; J: TRBJ2-5; V: TRBV7-2; length: 13; D: TRBD1; CDR3: CASRRGQGETQYF; DNA: TGTGCCAGCAGAAGGGGGCAGGGAGAGACCCAGTACTTC